This TCR beta chain was identified in a study of blood T cell repertoires in COVID-19. The germline V gene encodes CDR1 LNHDA and CDR2 SQIVND (reference sequence). V was pared by 1 base and J by 0 bases, with 9 bases between. The length of the CDR3 is 15 residues. TCRdb's copy holds only in-frame clones and misses some; the assay was immunoSEQ multiplex PCR. The profile shows roughly 410,000 clones, about 87% of them singletons. The V gene is TRBV19, the J gene TRBJ1-1; possible D gene TRBD1, 5 bases. This clonotype was sampled from a woman aged 60 to 75 with COVID-19, enrolled during active disease. Sequenced: peripheral blood. The CDR3 reads CASSIGTLMNTEAFF. DNA of the CDR3: TGTGCCAGTAGTATAGGGACACTCATGAACACTGAAGCTTTCTTT.